This T cell receptor beta chain is from a study of blood T cell repertoires in COVID-19. Across the whole study: The United States, Italy and Spain were the sources of the acute and convalescent COVID-19 samples.

TCRdb keeps only in-frame clones here, not all; method: immunoSEQ multiplex PCR. The sample carries 150,000 or so clones, 65% to 90% recorded once. The CDR3 consists of 14 residues. V was clipped by 5 bases and J by 2 bases, with 10 bases between them. CDR1 and CDR2 (germline): LNHDA, SQIVND (reference sequence). This clonotype was sampled from a woman aged 60-75 years with COVID-19, enrolled during active disease. The sample consisted of peripheral blood. The rearrangement links TRBV19 to TRBJ1-3, with D perhaps matching TRBD1 (5 bases). The CDR3 DNA reads TGTGCCAGTAGTGAAGTCAGGGCTGGAAACACCATATATTTT. It specifies CASSEVRAGNTIYF.